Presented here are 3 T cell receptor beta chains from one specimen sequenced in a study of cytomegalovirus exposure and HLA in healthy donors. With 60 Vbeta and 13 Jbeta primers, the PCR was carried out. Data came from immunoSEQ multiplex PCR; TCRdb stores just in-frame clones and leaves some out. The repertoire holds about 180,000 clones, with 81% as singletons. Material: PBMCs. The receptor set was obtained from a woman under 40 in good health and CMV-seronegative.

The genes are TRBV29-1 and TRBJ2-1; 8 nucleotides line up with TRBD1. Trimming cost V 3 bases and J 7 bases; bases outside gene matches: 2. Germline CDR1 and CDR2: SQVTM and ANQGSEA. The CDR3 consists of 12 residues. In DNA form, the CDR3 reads TGCAGCGTTGACAGGGGGCGAAATGAGCAGTTCTTC. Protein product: CSVDRGRNEQFF.

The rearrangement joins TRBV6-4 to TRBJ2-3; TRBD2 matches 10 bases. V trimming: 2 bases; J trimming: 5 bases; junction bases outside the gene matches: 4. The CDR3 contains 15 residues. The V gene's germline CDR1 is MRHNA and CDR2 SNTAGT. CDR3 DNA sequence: TGTGCCAGCAGTGACGCTAGCGGGAGTGGAGATACGCAGTATTTT. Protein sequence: CASSDASGSGDTQYF.

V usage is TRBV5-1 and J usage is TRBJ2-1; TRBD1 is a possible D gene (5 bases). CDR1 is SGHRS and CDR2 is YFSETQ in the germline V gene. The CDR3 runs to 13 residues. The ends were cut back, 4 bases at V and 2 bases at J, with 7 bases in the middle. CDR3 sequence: CASSQDTYNEQFF. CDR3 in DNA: TGCGCCAGCAGCCAGGACACCTACAATGAGCAGTTCTTC.